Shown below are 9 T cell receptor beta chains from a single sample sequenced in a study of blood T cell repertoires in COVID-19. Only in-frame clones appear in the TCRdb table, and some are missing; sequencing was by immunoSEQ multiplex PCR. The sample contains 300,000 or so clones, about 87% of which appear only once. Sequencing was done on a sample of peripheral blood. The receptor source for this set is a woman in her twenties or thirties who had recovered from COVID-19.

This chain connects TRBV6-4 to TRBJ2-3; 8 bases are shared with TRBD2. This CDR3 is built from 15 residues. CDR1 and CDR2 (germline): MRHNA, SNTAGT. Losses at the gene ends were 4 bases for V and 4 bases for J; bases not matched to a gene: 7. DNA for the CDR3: TGTGCCAGCAGTGTTTCCGGGGGGGCCGCAGATACGCAGTATTTT. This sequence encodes CASSVSGGAADTQYF.

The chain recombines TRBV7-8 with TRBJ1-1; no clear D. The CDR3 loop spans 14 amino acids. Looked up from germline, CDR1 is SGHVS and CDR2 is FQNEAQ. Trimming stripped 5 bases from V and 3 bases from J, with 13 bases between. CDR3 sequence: CASSPVALDTEAFF. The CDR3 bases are TGTGCCAGCAGCCCCGTCGCGCTCGACACTGAAGCTTTCTTT.

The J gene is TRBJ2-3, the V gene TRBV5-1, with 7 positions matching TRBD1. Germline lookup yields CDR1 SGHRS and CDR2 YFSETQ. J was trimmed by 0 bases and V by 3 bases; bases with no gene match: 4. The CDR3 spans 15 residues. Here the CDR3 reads CASSSPGGSTDTQYF. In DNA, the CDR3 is TGCGCCAGCAGCTCCCCAGGGGGAAGCACAGATACGCAGTATTTT.

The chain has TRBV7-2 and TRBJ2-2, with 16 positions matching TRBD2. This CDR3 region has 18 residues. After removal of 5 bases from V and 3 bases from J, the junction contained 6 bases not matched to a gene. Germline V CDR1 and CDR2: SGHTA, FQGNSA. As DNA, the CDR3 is TGTGCCAGCAGCCAGGGGACTAGCGGGGGGGCCCACACCGGGGAGCTGTTTTTT. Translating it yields CASSQGTSGGAHTGELFF.

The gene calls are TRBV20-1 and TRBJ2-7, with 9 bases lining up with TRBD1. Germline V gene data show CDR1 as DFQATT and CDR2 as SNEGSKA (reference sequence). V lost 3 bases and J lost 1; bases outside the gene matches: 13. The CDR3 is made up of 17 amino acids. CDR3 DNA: TGCAGTGCTAGTCCCACAACCCGGGACAGGGCTTCCTACGAGCAGTACTTC. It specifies CSASPTTRDRASYEQYF.

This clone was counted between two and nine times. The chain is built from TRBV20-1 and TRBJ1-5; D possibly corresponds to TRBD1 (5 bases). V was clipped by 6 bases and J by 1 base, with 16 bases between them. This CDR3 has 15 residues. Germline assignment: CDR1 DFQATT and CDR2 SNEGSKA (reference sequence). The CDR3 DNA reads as TGCAGTGCCAGTGCCGGGGGGATGAGCAATCAGCCCCAGCATTTT. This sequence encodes CSASAGGMSNQPQHF.

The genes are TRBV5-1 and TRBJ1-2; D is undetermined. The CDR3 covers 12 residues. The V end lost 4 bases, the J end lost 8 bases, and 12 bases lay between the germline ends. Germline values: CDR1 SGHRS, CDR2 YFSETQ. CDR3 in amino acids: CASSDGVGGYTF. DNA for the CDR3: TGCGCCAGCAGCGACGGGGTTGGGGGCTACACCTTC. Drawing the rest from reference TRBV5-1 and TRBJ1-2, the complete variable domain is KAGVTQTPRYLIKTRGQQVTLSCSPISGHRSVSWYQQTPGQGLQFLFEYFSETQRNKGNFPGRFSGRQFSNSRSEMNVSTLELGDSALYLCASSDGVGGYTFGSGTRLTVV.

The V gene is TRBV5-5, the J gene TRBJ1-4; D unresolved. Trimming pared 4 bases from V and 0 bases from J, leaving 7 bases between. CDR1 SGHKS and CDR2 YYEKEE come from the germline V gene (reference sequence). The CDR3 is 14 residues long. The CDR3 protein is CASSPRATNEKLFF. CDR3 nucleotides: TGTGCCAGCAGCCCTCGGGCAACTAATGAAAAACTGTTTTTT.

CDR3 sequence: CASSYTGPGGYTF. CDR3 coding DNA: TGTGCCAGCAGTTACACAGGGCCGGGTGGCTACACCTTC. This chain links TRBV6-6 with TRBJ1-2; tentatively, D is TRBD1 (6 bases). Trimming pared 2 bases from V and 7 bases from J, leaving 11 bases between. CDR3 size: 13 residues. Germline lookup yields CDR1 MNHNY and CDR2 SVGAGI (reference sequence).